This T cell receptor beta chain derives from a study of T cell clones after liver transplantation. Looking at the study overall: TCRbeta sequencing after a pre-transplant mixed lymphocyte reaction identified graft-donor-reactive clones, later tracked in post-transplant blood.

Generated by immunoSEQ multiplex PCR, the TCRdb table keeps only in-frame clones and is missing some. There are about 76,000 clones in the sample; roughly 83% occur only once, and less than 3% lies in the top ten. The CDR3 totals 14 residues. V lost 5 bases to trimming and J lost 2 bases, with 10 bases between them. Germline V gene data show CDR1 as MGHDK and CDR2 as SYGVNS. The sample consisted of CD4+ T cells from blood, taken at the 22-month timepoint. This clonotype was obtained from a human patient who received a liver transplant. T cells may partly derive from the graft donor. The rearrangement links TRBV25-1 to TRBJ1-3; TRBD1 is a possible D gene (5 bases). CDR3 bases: TGTGCCAGCAGTTCGGTCAGGGCTGGAAACACCATATATTTT. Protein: CASSSVRAGNTIYF.